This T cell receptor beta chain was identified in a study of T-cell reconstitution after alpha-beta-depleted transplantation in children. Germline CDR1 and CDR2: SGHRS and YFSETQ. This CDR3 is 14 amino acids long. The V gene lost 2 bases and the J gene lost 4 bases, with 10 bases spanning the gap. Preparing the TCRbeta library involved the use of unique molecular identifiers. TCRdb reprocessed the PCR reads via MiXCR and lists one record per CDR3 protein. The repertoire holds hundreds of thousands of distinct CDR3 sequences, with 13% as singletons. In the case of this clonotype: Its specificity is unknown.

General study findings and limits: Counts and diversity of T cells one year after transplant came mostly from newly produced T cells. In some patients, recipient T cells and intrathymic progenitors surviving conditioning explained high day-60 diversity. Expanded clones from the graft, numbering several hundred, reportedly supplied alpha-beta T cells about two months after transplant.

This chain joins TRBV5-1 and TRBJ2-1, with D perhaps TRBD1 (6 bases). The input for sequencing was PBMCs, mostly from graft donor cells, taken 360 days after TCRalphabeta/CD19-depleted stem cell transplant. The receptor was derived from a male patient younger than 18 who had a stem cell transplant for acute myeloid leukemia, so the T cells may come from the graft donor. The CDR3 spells CASSFGTPYNEQFF. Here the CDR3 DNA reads TGCGCCAGCAGCTTCGGGACACCTTACAATGAGCAGTTCTTC.